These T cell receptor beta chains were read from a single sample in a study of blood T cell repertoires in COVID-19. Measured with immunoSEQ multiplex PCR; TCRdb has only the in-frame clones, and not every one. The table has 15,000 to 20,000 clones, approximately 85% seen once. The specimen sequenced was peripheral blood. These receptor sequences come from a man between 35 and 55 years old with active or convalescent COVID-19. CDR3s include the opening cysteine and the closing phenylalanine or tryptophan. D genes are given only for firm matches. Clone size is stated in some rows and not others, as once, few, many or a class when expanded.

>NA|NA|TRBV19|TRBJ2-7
CASSIVQGSNEQYF
TGTGCCAGTAGTATAGTTCAGGGTAGTAACGAGCAGTACTTC
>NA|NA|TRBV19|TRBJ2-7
CASSINGGLYEQYF
TGTGCCAGTAGTATCAACGGGGGGCTCTACGAGCAGTACTTC
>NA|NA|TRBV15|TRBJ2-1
CATSLGQFFDNEQFF
TGTGCCACCAGCCTCGGACAGTTTTTTGATAATGAGCAGTTCTTC
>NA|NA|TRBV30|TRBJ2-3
CAWSVAVFTDTQYF
TGTGCCTGGAGTGTTGCAGTATTCACAGATACGCAGTATTTT
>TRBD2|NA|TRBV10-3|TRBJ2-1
CAITGTSIDEQFF
TGTGCCATCACTGGGACTAGTATAGATGAGCAGTTCTTC
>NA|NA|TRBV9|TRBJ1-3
CASSATQGFPGNTIYF
TGTGCCAGCAGCGCAACACAGGGATTTCCTGGAAACACCATATATTTT
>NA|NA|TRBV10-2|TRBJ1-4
CASSAKTGMANEKLFF
TGCGCCAGCAGTGCCAAGACAGGAATGGCTAATGAAAAACTGTTTTTT
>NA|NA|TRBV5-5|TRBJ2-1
CASSLDRGSYNEQFF
TGTGCCAGCAGCTTGGATCGGGGGTCCTACAATGAGCAGTTCTTC
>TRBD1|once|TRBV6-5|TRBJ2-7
CASSYSWDRAYEQYF
TGTGCCAGCAGTTACTCTTGGGACAGAGCCTACGAGCAGTACTTC
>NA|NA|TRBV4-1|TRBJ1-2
CASSQVHRLEGYTF
TGCGCCAGCAGCCAAGTACACAGGCTGGAAGGCTACACCTTC
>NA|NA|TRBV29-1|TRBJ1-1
CSVGTRNTEAFF
TGCAGCGTTGGAACGAGGAACACTGAAGCTTTCTTT
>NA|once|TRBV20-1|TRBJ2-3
CSAPQANTQYF
TGCAGTGCTCCCCAGGCCAATACGCAGTATTTT
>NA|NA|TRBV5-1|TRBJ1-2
CASSTGTSYYGYTF
TGCGCCAGCAGCACCGGGACATCCTACTATGGCTACACCTTC
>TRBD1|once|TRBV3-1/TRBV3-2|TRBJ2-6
CASSDPFGGDRDSGANVLTF
TGTGCCAGCAGCGACCCCTTTGGTGGGGACAGAGACTCTGGGGCCAACGTCCTGACTTTC
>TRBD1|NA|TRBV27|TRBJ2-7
CASTRTGSTYEQYF
TGTGCCAGCACCAGGACAGGCTCAACCTACGAGCAGTACTTC
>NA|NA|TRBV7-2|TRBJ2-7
CASNGQYGSYEQYF
TGTGCCAGCAACGGACAGTACGGCTCCTACGAGCAGTACTTC
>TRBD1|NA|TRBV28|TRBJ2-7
CASSRGQARGEQYF
TGTGCCAGCAGCCGGGGACAGGCCAGAGGGGAGCAGTACTTC
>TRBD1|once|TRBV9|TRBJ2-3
CASSSGQSGTDTQYF
TGTGCCAGCAGCTCGGGACAGTCGGGAACAGATACGCAGTATTTT
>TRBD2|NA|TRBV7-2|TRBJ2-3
CASSLGRGARPDTQYF
TGTGCCAGCAGCTTAGGGCGGGGGGCCCGGCCAGATACGCAGTATTTT
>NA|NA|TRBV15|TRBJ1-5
CATSRDSGQPQHF
TGTGCCACCAGCAGAGATTCAGGTCAGCCCCAGCATTTT
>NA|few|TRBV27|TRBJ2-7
CASSGLPGEQYF
TGTGCCAGCAGCGGTCTTCCGGGCGAGCAGTACTTC
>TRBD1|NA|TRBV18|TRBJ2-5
CASSRYPSGTGVEETQYF
TGTGCCAGCTCTCGGTATCCTTCCGGGACAGGGGTAGAAGAGACCCAGTACTTC
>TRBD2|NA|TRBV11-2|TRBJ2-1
CASSLDVGGAYNEQFF
TGTGCCAGCAGCTTAGATGTCGGGGGGGCCTACAATGAGCAGTTCTTC
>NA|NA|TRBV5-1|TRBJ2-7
CASSPRQGGGSEQYF
TGCGCCAGCAGCCCCCGGCAGGGAGGGGGATCCGAGCAGTACTTC